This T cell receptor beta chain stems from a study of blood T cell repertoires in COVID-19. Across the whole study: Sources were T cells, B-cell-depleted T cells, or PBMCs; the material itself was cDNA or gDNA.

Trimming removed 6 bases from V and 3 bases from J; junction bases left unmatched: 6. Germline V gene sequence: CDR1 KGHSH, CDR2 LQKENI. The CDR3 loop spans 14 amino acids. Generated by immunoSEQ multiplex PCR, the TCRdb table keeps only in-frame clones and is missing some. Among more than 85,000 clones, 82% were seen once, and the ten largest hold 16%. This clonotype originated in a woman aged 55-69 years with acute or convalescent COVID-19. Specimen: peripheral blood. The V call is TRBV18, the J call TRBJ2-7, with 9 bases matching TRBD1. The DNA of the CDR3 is TGTGCCAGCTCTCTGGACAGGGGCCTCTACGAGCAGTACTTC. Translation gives CASSLDRGLYEQYF.